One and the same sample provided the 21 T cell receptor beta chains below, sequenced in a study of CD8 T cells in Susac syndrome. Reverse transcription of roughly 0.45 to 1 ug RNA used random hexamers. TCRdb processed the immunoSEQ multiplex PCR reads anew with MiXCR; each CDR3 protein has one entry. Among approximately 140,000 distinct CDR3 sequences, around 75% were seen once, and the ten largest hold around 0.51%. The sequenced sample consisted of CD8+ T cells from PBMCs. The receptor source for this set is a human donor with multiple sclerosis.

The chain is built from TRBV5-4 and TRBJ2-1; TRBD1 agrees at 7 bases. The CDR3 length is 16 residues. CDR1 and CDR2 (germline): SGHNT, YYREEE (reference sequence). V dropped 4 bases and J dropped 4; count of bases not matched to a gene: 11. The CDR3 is CASSLPGQQKYNEQFF. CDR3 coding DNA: TGTGCCAGCAGCCTACCGGGACAGCAGAAATACAATGAGCAGTTCTTC.

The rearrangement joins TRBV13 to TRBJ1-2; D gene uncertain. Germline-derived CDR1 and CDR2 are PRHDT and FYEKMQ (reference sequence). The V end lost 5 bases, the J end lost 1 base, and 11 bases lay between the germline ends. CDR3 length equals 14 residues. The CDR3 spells CASSPPSDNYGYTF. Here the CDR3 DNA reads TGTGCCAGCAGCCCGCCGTCCGATAACTATGGCTACACCTTC.

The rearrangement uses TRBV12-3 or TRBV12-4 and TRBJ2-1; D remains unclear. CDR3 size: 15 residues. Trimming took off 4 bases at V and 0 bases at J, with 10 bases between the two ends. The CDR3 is CASSSTGLSYNEQFF. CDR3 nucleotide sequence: TGTGCCAGCAGTTCGACGGGCCTCTCCTACAATGAGCAGTTCTTC.

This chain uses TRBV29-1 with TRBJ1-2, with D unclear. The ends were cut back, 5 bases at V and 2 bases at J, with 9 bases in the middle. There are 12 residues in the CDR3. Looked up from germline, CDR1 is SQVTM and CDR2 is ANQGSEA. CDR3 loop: CSVSSDNYGYTF. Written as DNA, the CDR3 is TGCAGCGTTAGTTCAGACAACTATGGCTACACCTTC.

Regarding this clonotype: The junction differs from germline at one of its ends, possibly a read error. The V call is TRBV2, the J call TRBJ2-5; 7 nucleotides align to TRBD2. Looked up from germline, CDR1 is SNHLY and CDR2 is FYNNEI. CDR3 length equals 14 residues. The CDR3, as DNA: TGTGCCAGCAGGGAAGCGGGGATTCAAGAGACCCAGTACTTC. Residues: CASREAGIQETQYF.

The CDR3 DNA follows: TGCAGCGTTGGGGCTAGCGGGAGGGCCGGGGAGCTGTTTTTT. It encodes CSVGASGRAGELFF. The chain couples TRBV29-1 to TRBJ2-2; TRBD2 matches at 12 bases. With 4 bases clipped from V and 6 bases from J, the junction kept 3 bases outside the gene matches. There are 14 residues in the CDR3. Germline V gives CDR1 SQVTM, CDR2 ANQGSEA.

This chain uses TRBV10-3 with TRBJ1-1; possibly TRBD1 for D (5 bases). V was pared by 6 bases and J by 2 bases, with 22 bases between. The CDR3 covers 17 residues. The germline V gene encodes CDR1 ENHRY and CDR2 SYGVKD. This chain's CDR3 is CAISLRPRQPRNTEAFF. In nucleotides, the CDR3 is TGTGCCATCAGCCTTCGGCCGAGACAGCCGAGAAACACTGAAGCTTTCTTT.

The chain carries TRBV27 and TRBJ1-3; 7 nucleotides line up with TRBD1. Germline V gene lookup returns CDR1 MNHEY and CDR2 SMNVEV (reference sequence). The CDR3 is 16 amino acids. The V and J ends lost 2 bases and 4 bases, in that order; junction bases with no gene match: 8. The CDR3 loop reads CASSLGGGFSGNTIYF. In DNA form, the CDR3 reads TGTGCCAGCAGTTTAGGAGGGGGCTTTTCAGGAAACACCATATATTTT.

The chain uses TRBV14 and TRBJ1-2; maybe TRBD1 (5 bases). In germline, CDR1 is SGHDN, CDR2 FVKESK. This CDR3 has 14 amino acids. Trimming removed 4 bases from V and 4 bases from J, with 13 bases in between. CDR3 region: CASSRGASPYGYTF. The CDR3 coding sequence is TGTGCCAGCAGCCGAGGGGCGAGCCCCTATGGCTACACCTTC.

The chain's CDR3 is CSARVFDSSGTEAFF. The CDR3 DNA reads TGCAGTGCTAGAGTCTTCGACAGTTCGGGCACTGAAGCTTTCTTT. This rearrangement joins TRBV20-1 to TRBJ1-1, with D maybe TRBD1 (5 bases). The CDR3 is made up of 15 amino acids. V lost 1 base and J 4 bases, leaving 16 bases between the germline ends. Germline V CDR1 and CDR2: DFQATT, SNEGSKA (reference sequence).

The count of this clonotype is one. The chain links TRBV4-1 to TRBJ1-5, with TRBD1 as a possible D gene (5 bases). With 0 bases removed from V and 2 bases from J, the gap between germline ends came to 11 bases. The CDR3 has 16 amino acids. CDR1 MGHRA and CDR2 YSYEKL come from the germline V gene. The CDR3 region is CASSQDLPGRNQPQHF. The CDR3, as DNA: TGCGCCAGCAGCCAAGATTTACCGGGGCGCAATCAGCCCCAGCATTTT.

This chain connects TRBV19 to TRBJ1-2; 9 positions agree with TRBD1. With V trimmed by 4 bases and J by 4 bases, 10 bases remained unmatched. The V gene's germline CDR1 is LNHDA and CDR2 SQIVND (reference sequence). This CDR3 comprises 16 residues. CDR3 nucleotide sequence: TGTGCCAGTAGTACAACAGGGGGCCTCCTATCCTATGGCTACACCTTC. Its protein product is CASSTTGGLLSYGYTF. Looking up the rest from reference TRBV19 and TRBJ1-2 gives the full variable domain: DGGITQSPKYLFRKEGQNVTLSCEQNLNHDAMYWYRQDPGQGLRLIYYSQIVNDFQKGDIAEGYSVSREKKESFPLTVTSAQKNPTAFYLCASSTTGGLLSYGYTFGSGTRLTVV.

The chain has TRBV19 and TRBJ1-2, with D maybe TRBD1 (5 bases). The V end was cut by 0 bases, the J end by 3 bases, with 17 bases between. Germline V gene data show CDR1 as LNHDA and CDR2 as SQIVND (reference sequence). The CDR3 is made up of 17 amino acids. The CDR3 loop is CASSIDQETGTYYGYTF. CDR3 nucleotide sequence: TGTGCCAGTAGTATAGATCAAGAGACCGGGACGTACTATGGCTACACCTTC.

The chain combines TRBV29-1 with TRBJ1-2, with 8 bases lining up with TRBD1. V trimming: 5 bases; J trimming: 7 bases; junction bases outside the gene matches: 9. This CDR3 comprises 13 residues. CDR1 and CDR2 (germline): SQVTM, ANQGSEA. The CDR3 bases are TGCAGCGTTATCCCGCAGGGGGCGAGTGGCTACACCTTC. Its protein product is CSVIPQGASGYTF.

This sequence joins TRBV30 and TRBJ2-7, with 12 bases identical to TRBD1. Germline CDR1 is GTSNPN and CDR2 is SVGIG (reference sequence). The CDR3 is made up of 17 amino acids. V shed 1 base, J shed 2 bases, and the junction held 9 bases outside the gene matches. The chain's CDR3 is CAWSARDRGLNPYEQYV. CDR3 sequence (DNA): TGTGCCTGGAGTGCCCGGGACAGGGGGCTTAATCCCTACGAGCAGTACGTC.

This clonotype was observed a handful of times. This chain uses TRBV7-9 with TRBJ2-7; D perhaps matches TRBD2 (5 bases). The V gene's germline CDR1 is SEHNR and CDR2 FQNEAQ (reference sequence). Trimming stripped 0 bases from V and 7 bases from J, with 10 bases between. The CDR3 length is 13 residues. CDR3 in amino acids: CASSLAGDLEQYV. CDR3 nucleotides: TGTGCCAGCAGCTTAGCGGGAGATTTAGAGCAGTACGTC.

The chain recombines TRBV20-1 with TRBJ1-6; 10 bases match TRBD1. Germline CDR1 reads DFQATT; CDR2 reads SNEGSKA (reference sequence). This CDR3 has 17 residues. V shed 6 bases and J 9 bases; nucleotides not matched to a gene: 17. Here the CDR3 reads CSARQRGTGAIGSPLHF. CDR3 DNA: TGCAGTGCAAGACAGCGCGGGACAGGGGCAATTGGTTCACCCCTCCACTTT.

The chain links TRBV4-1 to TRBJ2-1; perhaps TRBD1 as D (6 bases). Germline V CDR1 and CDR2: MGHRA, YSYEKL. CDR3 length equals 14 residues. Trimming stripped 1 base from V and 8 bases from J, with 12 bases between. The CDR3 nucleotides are TGCGCCAGCAGCCAAGCGGCTAGGGGGTATGAGCAGTTCTTC. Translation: CASSQAARGYEQFF.

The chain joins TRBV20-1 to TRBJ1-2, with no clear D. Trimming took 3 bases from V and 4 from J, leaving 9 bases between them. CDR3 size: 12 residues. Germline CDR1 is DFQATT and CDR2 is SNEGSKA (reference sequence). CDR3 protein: CSARDVVYGYTF. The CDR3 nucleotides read TGCAGTGCTAGGGACGTAGTCTATGGCTACACCTTC.

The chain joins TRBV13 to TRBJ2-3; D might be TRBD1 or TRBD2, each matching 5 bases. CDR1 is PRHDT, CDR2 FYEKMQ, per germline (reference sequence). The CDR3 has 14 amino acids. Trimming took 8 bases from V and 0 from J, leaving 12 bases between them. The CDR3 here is CASRSGGSTDTQYF. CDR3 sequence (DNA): TGTGCCAGCCGGAGTGGGGGAAGCACAGATACGCAGTATTTT.

The CDR3 reads CASSLKNRDEQFF. The CDR3 nucleotides read TGTGCCAGCAGCTTGAAAAACAGGGATGAGCAGTTCTTC. V is TRBV7-9 and J is TRBJ2-1; perhaps TRBD1 as D (6 bases). V lost 3 bases, J lost 8 bases, and 11 bases lay in between. The germline V gene encodes CDR1 SEHNR and CDR2 FQNEAQ (reference sequence). The CDR3 spans 13 residues.